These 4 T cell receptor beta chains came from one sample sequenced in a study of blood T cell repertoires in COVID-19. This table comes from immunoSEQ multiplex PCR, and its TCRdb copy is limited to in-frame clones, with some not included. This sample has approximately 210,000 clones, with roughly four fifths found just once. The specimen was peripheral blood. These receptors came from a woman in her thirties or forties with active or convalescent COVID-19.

The CDR3 nucleotides are TGTGCCACCAGTGATTTGCTTGAAGGTAGCGGGAGGGCCGAGGTGCAGTTCTTC. It yields the protein CATSDLLEGSGRAEVQFF. The chain is built from TRBV24-1 and TRBJ2-1, with TRBD2 matching 11 bases. The CDR3 sequence is 18 residues long. CDR1 KGHDR and CDR2 SFDVKD come from the germline V gene. V was clipped by 0 bases and J by 12 bases; unmatched bases: 15.

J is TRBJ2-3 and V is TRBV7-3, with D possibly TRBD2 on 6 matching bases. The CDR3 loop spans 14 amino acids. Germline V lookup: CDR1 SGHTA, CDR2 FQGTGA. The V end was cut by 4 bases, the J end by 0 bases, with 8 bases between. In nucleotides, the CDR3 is TGTGCCAGCAGCTCAGGGACTAGCACAGATACGCAGTATTTT. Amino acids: CASSSGTSTDTQYF.

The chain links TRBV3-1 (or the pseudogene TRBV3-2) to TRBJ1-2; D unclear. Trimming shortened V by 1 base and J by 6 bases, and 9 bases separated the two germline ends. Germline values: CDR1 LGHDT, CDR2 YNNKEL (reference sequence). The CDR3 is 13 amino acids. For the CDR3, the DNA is TGTGCCAGCAGCCAAGCTACAGCTGATGGCTACACCTTC. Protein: CASSQATADGYTF.

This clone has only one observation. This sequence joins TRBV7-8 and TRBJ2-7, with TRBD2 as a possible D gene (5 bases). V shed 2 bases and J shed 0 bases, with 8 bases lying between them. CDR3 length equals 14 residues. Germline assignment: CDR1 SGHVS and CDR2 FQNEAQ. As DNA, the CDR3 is TGTGCCAGCAGCTTAATGAGGGCCTCCTACGAGCAGTACTTC. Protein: CASSLMRASYEQYF. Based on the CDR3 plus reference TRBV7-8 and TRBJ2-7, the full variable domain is GAGVSQSPRYKVAKRGQDVALRCDPISGHVSLFWYQQALGQGPEFLTYFQNEAQLDKSGLPSDRFFAERPEGSVSTLKIQRTQQEDSAVYLCASSLMRASYEQYFGPGTRLTVT.